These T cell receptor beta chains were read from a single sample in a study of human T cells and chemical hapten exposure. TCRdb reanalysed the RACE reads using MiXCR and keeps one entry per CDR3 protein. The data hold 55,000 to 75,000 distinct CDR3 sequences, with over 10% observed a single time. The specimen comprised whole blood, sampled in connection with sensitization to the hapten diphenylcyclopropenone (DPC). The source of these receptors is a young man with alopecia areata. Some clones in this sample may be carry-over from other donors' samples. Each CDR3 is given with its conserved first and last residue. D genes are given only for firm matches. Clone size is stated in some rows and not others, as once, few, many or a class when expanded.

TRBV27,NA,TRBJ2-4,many,CASSLGQLAKNIQYF,TGTGCCAGCAGCCTAGGTCAGCTAGCCAAAAACATTCAGTACTTC
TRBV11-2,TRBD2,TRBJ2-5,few,CASSSWAGLAGAQETQYF,TGTGCCAGCAGCTCCTGGGCGGGACTAGCGGGGGCTCAAGAGACCCAGTACTTC
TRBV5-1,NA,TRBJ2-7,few,CASSLRSSAPYEQYF,TGCGCCAGCAGCTTGCGATCCTCAGCACCCTACGAGCAGTACTTC
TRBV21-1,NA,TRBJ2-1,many,CASSKQGMEEQFF,TGTGCCAGCAGCAAACAGGGAATGGAGGAGCAGTTCTTC
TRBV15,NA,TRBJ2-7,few,CATSRGGGSYEQYF,TGTGCCACCAGCAGAGGAGGGGGTTCCTACGAGCAGTACTTC
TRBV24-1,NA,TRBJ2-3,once,CATSDPGTLRIDTQYF,TGTGCCACCAGTGATCCCGGGACTCTCCGTATAGATACGCAGTATTTT
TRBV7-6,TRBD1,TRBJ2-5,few,CASRRRDRQETQYF,TGTGCCAGCAGACGCCGGGACAGGCAAGAGACCCAGTACTTC
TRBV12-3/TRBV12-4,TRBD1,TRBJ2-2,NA,CASSLTPDRAITGELFF,TGTGCCAGCAGTTTAACCCCGGACAGGGCTATCACCGGGGAGCTGTTTTTT
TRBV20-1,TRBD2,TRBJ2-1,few,CSAPPGLAYNEQFF,TGCAGTGCGCCTCCGGGACTAGCTTACAATGAGCAGTTCTTC
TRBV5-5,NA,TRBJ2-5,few,CASSLLLKETQYF,TGTGCCAGCAGCTTGCTCCTAAAAGAGACCCAGTACTTC
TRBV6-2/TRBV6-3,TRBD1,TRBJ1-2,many,CASSGTGGIVDTF,TGTGCCTCGTCCGGGACAGGGGGCATTGTGGACACCTTC
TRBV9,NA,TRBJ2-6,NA,CASSVQGSGANVLTF,TGTGCCAGCAGCGTTCAAGGGTCTGGGGCCAACGTCCTGACTTTC
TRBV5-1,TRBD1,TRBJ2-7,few,CASSADTGGAYEQYF,TGCGCCAGCAGCGCGGACACAGGGGGCGCCTACGAGCAGTACTTC
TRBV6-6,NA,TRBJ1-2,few,CASSYGTSYGYTF,TGTGCCAGCAGTTACGGGACAAGCTATGGCTACACCTTC
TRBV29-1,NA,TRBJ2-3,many,CSVENRNRVSTDTQYF,TGCAGCGTTGAAAATCGAAACAGGGTCAGCACAGATACGCAGTATTTT
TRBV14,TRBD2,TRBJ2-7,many,CASSQDTWYDGRSTHEQYF,TGTGCCAGCAGCCAAGATACTTGGTATGACGGGAGGTCCACCCACGAGCAGTACTTC
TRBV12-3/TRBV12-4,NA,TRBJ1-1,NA,CASSFSGYTEAFF,TGTGCCAGCAGTTTTTCAGGGTACACTGAAGCTTTCTTT
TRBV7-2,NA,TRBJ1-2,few,CASSFILQGRNYGYTF,TGTGCCAGCAGCTTCATACTCCAGGGGCGTAACTATGGCTACACCTTC
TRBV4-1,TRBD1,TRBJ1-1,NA,CASSLTQGAFFTEAFF,TGCGCCAGCAGCCTCACACAGGGGGCCTTCTTCACTGAAGCTTTCTTT
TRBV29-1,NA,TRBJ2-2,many,CSGAGTPLTGELFF,TGCAGCGGCGCTGGGACCCCCTTGACCGGGGAGCTGTTTTTT
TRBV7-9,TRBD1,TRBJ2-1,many,CASSRRDSLYNEQFF,TGTGCCAGCAGCCGCCGGGACAGCCTCTACAATGAGCAGTTCTTC
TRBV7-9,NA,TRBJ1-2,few,CASSQSNYGYTF,TGTGCCAGCAGCCAGAGTAACTATGGCTACACCTTC
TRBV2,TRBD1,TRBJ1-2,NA,CASRQSGTDHYGYTF,TGTGCCAGCAGACAAAGCGGGACAGATCACTATGGCTACACCTTC
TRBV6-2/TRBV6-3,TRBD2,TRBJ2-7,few,CASSYLQGGGADEQYF,TGTGCCAGCAGTTACCTCCAGGGCGGGGGGGCTGACGAGCAGTACTTC
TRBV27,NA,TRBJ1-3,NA,CASSLMGGSGNTIYF,TGTGCCAGCAGTTTAATGGGAGGCTCTGGAAACACCATATATTTT
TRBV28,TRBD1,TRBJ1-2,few,CASSYRGGQTF,TGTGCCAGCAGTTACAGGGGCGGTCAAACCTTC
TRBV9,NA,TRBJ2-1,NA,CASSVERESTYNEQFF,TGTGCCAGCAGCGTAGAGAGGGAATCCACCTACAATGAGCAGTTCTTC
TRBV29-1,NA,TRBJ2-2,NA,CSGRRFTGELFF,TGCAGCGGCAGGAGGTTCACCGGGGAGCTGTTTTTT
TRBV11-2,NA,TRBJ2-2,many,CASSLGDLNTGELFF,TGTGCCAGCAGCTTGGGGGACCTGAACACCGGGGAGCTGTTTTTT
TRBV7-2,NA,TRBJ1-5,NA,CASTGSGSYNQPQHF,TGTGCCAGCACCGGTTCCGGGTCCTACAATCAGCCCCAGCATTTT
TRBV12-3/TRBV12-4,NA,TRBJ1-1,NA,CASSPPGEAFF,TGTGCCAGCAGTCCACCGGGGGAAGCTTTCTTT
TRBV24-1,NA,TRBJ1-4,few,CATRSPRVEKLFF,TGTGCCACCAGATCCCCCAGGGTGGAAAAACTGTTTTTT
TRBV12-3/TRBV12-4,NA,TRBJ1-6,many,CASSLAGFSPLHF,TGTGCCAGCAGTTTAGCCGGGTTTTCACCCCTCCACTTT
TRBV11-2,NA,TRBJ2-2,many,CASTSSPGQLHGELFF,TGTGCCAGCACCTCGAGCCCTGGACAGCTACACGGGGAGCTGTTTTTT
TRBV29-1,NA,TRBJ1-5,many,CSVESIVCLGSNQPQHF,TGCAGCGTTGAATCTATTGTATGTTTGGGCAGCAATCAGCCCCAGCATTTT
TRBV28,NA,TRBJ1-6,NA,CASGGNSYNSPLHF,TGTGCCTCCGGGGGTAACTCCTATAATTCACCCCTCCACTTT
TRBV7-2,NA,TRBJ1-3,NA,CASSLNQGRHTIYF,TGTGCCAGCAGCTTAAATCAGGGGCGTCACACCATATATTTT
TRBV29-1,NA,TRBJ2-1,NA,CSVVRYNEQFF,TGCAGCGTTGTCCGGTACAATGAGCAGTTCTTC
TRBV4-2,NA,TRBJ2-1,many,CASSQVGPRTASSYNEQFF,TGTGCCAGCAGCCAAGTGGGTCCACGGACAGCCAGCTCCTACAATGAGCAGTTCTTC
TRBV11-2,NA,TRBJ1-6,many,CASGQEPQTPLHF,TGTGCCAGTGGGCAAGAACCCCAGACACCCCTCCACTTT
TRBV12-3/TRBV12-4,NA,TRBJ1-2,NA,CASSGTAIGGYTF,TGTGCCAGCAGTGGGACGGCTATCGGAGGCTACACCTTC
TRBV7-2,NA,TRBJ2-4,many,CASSTRTAKNIQYF,TGTGCCAGCAGCACCCGGACAGCTAAAAACATTCAGTACTTC
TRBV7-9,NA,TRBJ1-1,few,CASSSPGLHREAFF,TGTGCCAGCAGCTCCCCGGGCTTACATCGTGAAGCTTTCTTT
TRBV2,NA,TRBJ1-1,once,CASTPPRNTEAFF,TGTGCCAGCACCCCTCCGCGGAACACTGAAGCTTTCTTT
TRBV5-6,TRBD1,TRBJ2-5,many,CASSLPGGIGETQYF,TGTGCCAGCAGCTTGCCAGGGGGCATCGGGGAGACCCAGTACTTC